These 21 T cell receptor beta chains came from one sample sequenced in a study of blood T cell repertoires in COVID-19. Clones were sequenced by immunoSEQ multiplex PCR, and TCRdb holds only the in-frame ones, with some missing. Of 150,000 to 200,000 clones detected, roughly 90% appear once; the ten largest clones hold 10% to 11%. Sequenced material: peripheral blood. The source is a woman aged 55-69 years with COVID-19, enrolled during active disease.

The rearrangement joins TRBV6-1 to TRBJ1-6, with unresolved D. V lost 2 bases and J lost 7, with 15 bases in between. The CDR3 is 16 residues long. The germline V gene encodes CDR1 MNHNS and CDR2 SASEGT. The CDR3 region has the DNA TGTGCCAGCAGTGAACAAGGAGGACCCGGGAATTCACCCCTCCACTTT. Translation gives CASSEQGGPGNSPLHF.

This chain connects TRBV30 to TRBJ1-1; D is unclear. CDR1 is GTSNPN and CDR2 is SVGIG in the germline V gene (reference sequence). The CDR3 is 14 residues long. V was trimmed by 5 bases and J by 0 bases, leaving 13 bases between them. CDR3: CAWEQYPMNTEAFF. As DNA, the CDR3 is TGTGCCTGGGAACAGTATCCAATGAACACTGAAGCTTTCTTT.

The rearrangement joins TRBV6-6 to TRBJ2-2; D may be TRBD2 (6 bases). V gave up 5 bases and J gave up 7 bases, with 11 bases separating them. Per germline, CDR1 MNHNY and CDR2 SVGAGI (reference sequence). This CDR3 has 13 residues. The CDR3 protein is CASSPWGGGELFF. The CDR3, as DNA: TGTGCCAGCAGTCCTTGGGGAGGCGGGGAGCTGTTTTTT.

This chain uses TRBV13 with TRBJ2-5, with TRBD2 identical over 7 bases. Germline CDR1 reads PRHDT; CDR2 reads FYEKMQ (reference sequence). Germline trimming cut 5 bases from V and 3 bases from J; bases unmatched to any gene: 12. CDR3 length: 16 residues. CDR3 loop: CASSPKLAPDKETQYF. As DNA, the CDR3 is TGTGCCAGCAGCCCCAAACTAGCGCCCGATAAAGAGACCCAGTACTTC.

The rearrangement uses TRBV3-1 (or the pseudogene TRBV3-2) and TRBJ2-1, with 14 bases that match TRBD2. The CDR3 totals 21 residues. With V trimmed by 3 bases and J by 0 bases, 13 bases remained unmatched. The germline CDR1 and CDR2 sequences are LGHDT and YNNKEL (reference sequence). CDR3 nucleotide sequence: TGTGCCAGCAGCCAGGAACATCCGGGACTAGCGGGGGAAAGCTCCTACAATGAGCAGTTCTTC. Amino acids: CASSQEHPGLAGESSYNEQFF.

The CDR3 coding sequence is TGTGCCAGCAGCAAAAATAGGGGACAGCCCCAGCATTTT. This gives the protein CASSKNRGQPQHF. J is TRBJ1-5 and V is TRBV6-5, with D tentatively TRBD1 (5 bases). V lost 6 bases and J lost 7, with 13 bases in between. The germline gives CDR1 MNHEY, CDR2 SVGAGI. The CDR3 is 13 residues long.

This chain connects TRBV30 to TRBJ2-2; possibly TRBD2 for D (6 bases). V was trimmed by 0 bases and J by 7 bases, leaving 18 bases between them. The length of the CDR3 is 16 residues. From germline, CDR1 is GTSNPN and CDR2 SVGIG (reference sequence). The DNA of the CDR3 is TGTGCCTGGAGTGTACGAGGAGTAGCGGTATACGGGGAGCTGTTTTTT. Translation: CAWSVRGVAVYGELFF.

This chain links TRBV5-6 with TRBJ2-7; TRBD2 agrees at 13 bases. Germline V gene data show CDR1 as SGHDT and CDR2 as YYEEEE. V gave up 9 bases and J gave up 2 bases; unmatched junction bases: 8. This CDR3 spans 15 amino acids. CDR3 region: CATHNGLAGAYEQYF. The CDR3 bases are TGTGCCACCCATAACGGACTAGCGGGAGCCTACGAGCAGTACTTC.

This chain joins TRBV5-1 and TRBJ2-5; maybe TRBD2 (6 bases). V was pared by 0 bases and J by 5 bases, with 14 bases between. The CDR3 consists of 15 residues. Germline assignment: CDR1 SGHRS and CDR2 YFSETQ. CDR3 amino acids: CASSLELGDWETQYF. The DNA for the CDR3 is TGCGCCAGCAGCTTGGAGCTCGGGGACTGGGAGACCCAGTACTTC.

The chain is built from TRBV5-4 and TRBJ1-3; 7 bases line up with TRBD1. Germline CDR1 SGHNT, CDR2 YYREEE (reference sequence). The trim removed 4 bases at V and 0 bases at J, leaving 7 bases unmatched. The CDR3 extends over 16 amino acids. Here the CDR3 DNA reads TGTGCCAGCAGCAATGGACAGGTTAGCTCTGGAAACACCATATATTTT. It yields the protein CASSNGQVSSGNTIYF.

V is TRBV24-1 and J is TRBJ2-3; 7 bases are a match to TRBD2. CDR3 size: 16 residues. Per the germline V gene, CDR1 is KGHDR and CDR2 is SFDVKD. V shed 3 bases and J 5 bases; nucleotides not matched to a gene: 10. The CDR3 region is CATSDNGAGRGDTQYF. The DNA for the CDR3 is TGTGCCACCAGTGATAACGGAGCGGGAAGAGGAGATACGCAGTATTTT.

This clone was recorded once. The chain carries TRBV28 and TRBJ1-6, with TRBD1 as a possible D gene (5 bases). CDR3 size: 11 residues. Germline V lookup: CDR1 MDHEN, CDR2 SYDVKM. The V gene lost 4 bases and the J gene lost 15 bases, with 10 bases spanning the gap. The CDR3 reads CASSSGRNLHF. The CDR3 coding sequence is TGTGCCAGCAGTTCAGGGCGTAACCTCCACTTT.

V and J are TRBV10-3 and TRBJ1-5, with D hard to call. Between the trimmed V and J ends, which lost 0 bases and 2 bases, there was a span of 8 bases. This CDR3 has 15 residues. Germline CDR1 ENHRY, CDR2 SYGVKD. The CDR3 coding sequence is TGTGCCATCAGTGAGTCGGGCCCAGGCAATCAGCCCCAGCATTTT. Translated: CAISESGPGNQPQHF.

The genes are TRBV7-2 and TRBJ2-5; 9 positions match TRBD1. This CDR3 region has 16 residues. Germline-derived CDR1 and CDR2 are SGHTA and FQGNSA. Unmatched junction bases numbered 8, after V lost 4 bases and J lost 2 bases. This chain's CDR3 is CASSSQTGGWQETQYF. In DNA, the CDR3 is TGTGCCAGCAGCTCCCAGACAGGGGGATGGCAAGAGACCCAGTACTTC.

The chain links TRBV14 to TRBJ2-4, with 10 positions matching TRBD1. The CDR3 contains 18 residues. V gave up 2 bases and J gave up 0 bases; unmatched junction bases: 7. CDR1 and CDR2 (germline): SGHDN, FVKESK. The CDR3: CASSQFGTGAVAKNIQYF. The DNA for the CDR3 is TGTGCCAGCAGCCAATTCGGGACAGGGGCAGTAGCCAAAAACATTCAGTACTTC.

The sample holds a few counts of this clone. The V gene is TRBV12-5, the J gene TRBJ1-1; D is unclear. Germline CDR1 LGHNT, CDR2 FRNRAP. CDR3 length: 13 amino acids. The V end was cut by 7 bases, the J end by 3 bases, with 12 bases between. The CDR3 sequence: CASAQARYTEAFF. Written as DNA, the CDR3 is TGTGCTAGTGCCCAGGCCCGGTACACTGAAGCTTTCTTT.

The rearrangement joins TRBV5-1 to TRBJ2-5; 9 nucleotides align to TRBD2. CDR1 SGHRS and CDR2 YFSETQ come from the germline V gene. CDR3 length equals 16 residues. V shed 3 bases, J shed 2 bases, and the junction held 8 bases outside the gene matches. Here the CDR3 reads CASSSLAGWRQETQYF. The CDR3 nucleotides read TGCGCCAGCAGCTCGCTAGCGGGATGGCGGCAAGAGACCCAGTACTTC.

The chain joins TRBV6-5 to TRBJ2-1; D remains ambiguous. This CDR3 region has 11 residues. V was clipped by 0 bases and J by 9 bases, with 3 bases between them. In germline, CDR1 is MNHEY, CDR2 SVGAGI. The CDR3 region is CASSYSGEQFF. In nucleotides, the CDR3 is TGTGCCAGCAGTTACTCCGGTGAGCAGTTCTTC.

CDR3 loop: CSFRWQGRDGYTF. The CDR3 nucleotides read TGCAGCTTTCGGTGGCAGGGGCGGGATGGCTACACCTTC. This chain connects TRBV29-1 to TRBJ1-2, with D tentatively TRBD1 (6 bases). The ends were cut back, 8 bases at V and 6 bases at J, with 19 bases in the middle. This CDR3 contains 13 residues. Per the germline V gene, CDR1 is SQVTM and CDR2 is ANQGSEA.

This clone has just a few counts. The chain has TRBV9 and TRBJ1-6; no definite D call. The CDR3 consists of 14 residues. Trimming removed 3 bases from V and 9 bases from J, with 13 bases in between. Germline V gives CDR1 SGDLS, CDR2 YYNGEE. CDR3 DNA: TGTGCCAGCAGCGCCGAGGGCTTTGGTTCACCCCTCCACTTT. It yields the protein CASSAEGFGSPLHF.

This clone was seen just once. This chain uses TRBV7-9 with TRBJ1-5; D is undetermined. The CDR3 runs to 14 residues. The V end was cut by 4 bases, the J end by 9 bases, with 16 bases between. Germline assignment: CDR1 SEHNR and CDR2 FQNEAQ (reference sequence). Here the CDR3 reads CASSSAGFAGPQHF. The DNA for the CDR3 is TGTGCCAGCAGCTCCGCAGGTTTCGCGGGGCCCCAGCATTTT. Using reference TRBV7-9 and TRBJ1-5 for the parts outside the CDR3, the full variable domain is DTGVSQNPRHKITKRGQNVTFRCDPISEHNRLYWYRQTLGQGPEFLTYFQNEAQLEKSRLLSDRFSAERPKGSFSTLEIQRTEQGDSAMYLCASSSAGFAGPQHFGDGTRLSIL.